What follows is one T cell receptor (beta chain) and its context. Its matching antigen is unknown. Expressed TCRB transcripts were sequenced because the entire RNA isolate underwent reverse transcription. The data were produced by immunoSEQ multiplex PCR, yet TCRdb's version contains in-frame clones alone and is incomplete. This sample has approximately 26,000 clones, with less than 75% found just once. These data originate in a study of beta chain features in type 1 diabetes. At the level of the study: Researchers looked at fewer than 120,000,000 sorted cells across all samples. Regarding the study as a whole: Patients with type 1 diabetes showed fewer VDJ junction insertions and more deletions. Type 1 diabetes patients had moderately but significantly shorter TCRB CDR3s in all four CD4+ subsets. For patients, the naive, central memory and Treg TCRB repertoires appeared more alike than for healthy donors.

CDR1 is MGHDK and CDR2 is SYGVNS in the germline V gene. This CDR3 has 16 residues. The ends lost 3 bases at V and 4 bases at J; junction bases unmatched: 7. Blood was collected once per donor into heparin, averaging about 110 mL. The sequenced sample consisted of Tregs from blood. The sequence derives from a woman between 25 and 40 years old with type 1 diabetes. This chain links TRBV25-1 with TRBJ2-2; TRBD2 matches at 8 bases. The CDR3 spells CASSDWAGGTTGELFF. CDR3 coding DNA: TGTGCCAGCAGTGATTGGGCGGGAGGAACCACCGGGGAGCTGTTTTTT.